This T cell receptor beta chain was documented in a study of tumor and adjacent non-tumor tissue in lung cancer (dated by TCRdb to about 2018). About the investigation overall: Patients with adenocarcinoma (about 12), squamous cell carcinoma (2) and small cell lung cancer (1) were included in the cohort. The 15 enrolled patients, of whom some 10 were men and 5 were women, were aged roughly 30 to 76 years and were diagnosed with TNM stage I to III disease. Sequencing produced more than 100,000,000 productive TCRbeta reads in total, an average of about 3.8 million reads per sample. Bulk TCRbeta repertoires were compared between lung tumor tissue and matched distant non-tumor lung tissue obtained from about 16 lung cancer patients. For each patient, one tumor sample and one normal lung sample were taken, giving around 31 paired specimens that underwent TCRbeta CDR3 sequencing.

Library preparation employed multiplex PCR. The reads were generated on an Illumina HiSeq 2500. TCRbeta libraries were constructed through three rounds of nested PCR with primers (Table S4) according to protocols modified from ARM-PCR. Before sequencing, PCR products of 200-500 bp were excised from the gel and purified with the QIAquick gel extraction kit. On the authors' methods: Reads were cleaned with Trimmomatic, merged with FLASH into complete CDR3 sequences, and assigned to V(D)J germline segments with MiTCR. VDJtools was used to compute clonal diversity as the inverse Simpson's index. Productive reads were defined as in-frame sequences without a premature stop codon. The public reads were quality trimmed at Q25 with fastp and then assembled into clones with MiXCR by TCRdb, keeping productive beta chains. CDR3 protein sequences are deduplicated, and each keeps its most common genes and DNA. The V and J calls were not made by the authors but by TCRdb's processing. Here the sample has some 73,000 distinct CDR3 sequences; 80% to 90% occur a single time. The ten largest clones take up 50% to 65% of the sample.

V is reduced by 3 bases and J by 12 bases, leaving a spacing of 19 bases between them. Its CDR3 holds 14 amino acids, cysteine through phenylalanine. The DNA shown is the 42-base CDR3, in frame from base 1. Based on the germline V gene, the CDR1 and CDR2 sequences are SGHAT and FQNNGV. RNA was isolated from bulk, unsorted tissue, and RNA quality was assessed with a NanoDrop ND-1000 and an Agilent 2100. Normal lung samples were distant non-tumor tissue taken more than 3 cm from the tumor edge. Donors were newly diagnosed lung cancer patients admitted for thoracic surgery in China between August and November 2014, without prior chemotherapy. Anyone who had undergone radiotherapy or chemotherapy before, or who had another cancer at the same time, was left out of the study. Pieces of surgical tissue measuring 1-2 cm3 were kept in RNAlater solution and held at -80 degrees C until needed. What the authors observed across the whole study: With only 15 patients in the cohort, the authors noted that larger samples and more detailed clinical data are needed. The sequencing platform is not named in the methods, and unique molecular identifiers are not mentioned. Younger patients had significantly higher TCR diversity, and higher tumor TCR diversity was associated with shorter overall and disease-free survival. In normal lung, the top 100 clones accounted for a significantly larger cumulative share of the repertoire than in tumor tissue. Peripheral blood was not sequenced, so blood TCRbeta repertoires in these lung cancer patients were not examined. Tumor tissue showed significantly higher TCR diversity (inverse Simpson) than normal lung tissue, at roughly 390 vs 170 (P = 0.0075, Mann-Whitney U test).

With regard to this clonotype: Its antigen is still unknown. Base qualities are missing; no much larger clone stands one base away.

Here the chain combines TRBV11-2 and TRBJ2-3; the D gene is possibly TRBD1 or TRBD2, each agreeing over 6 bases. Input material: distant non-tumor lung tissue. This receptor was taken from a man between 60 and 75 years old with non-small cell lung cancer. The DNA sequence is TGTGCCAGCAGCTTTCTAGTGGGGGGCATTCATCAGTATTTT. This codes for CASSFLVGGIHQYF.